This TCR beta chain was found in a study of beta chain features in type 1 diabetes. Turning to the study itself: Regarding age, gender and cell yields, patients proved similar to healthy donors. Whole-study findings and limits: Shortening that was moderate but significant affected the TCRB CDR3s of Type 1 diabetes patients in all four CD4+ subsets.

The V gene's germline CDR1 is SGDLS and CDR2 YYNGEE. The CDR3 contains 15 residues. V was pared by 3 bases and J by 3 bases, with 5 bases of the junction left unmatched. The authors took one heparinised blood draw, averaging approximately 120 mL, from each donor. Researchers reported sorting CD4+ naive, central memory, regulatory and stem cell-like memory cells via CD45RO/CCR7/CD25/CD127/CD95/CD27. In all sorted populations, purity surpassed 95%. This clone has a handful of counts. Its target is unknown. Every bit of the isolated RNA underwent reverse transcription, so sequencing read expressed TCRB transcripts. Generated by immunoSEQ multiplex PCR, the TCRdb table keeps only in-frame clones and is missing some. Here the sample spans almost 350,000 clones, roughly 9% being singletons.

This sequence was found in a man younger than 40 with type 1 diabetes. Sample: central memory CD4+ T cells from blood. The V gene is TRBV9, the J gene TRBJ2-3, with 9 bases aligning to TRBD1. CDR3 bases: TGTGCCAGCAGCGCTCGGGACAGGGTAACAGATACGCAGTATTTT. Translation gives CASSARDRVTDTQYF. Together with reference TRBV9 and TRBJ2-3, the CDR3 gives the full variable domain: DSGVTQTPKHLITATGQRVTLRCSPRSGDLSVYWYQQSLDQGLQFLIQYYNGEERAKGNILERFSAQQFPDLHSELNLSSLELGDSALYFCASSARDRVTDTQYFGPGTRLTVL.